Below, 28 T cell receptor beta chains from the same sample are listed, as sequenced in a study of cytomegalovirus exposure and HLA in healthy donors. This table comes from immunoSEQ multiplex PCR, and its TCRdb copy is limited to in-frame clones, with some not included. The sample includes 82,000 or so clones, roughly 94% of them seen just once. Sequenced sample: PBMCs. The receptors here all came from a woman aged 18-29 years in good health and CMV-seronegative.

V gene TRBV30 combines with J gene TRBJ2-3, with 11 bases identical to TRBD2. This CDR3 has 18 residues. V was clipped by 3 bases and J by 6 bases; unmatched bases: 17. The V gene's germline CDR1 is GTSNPN and CDR2 SVGIG (reference sequence). The CDR3 DNA sequence: TGTGCCTGGAGCCCTCCGGGACTAGCGGCCCTTGGCCGGGATACGCAGTATTTT. Its protein is CAWSPPGLAALGRDTQYF.

This chain joins TRBV10-2 and TRBJ1-6; D possibly corresponds to TRBD1 (6 bases). The V gene's germline CDR1 is WSHSY and CDR2 SAAADI. This CDR3 is 15 amino acids long. V was shortened by 2 bases and J by 10 bases, with 15 bases between the two germline ends. CDR3: CASSEEGGGISPLHF. The DNA for the CDR3 is TGCGCCAGCAGTGAGGAGGGAGGGGGGATCTCACCCCTCCACTTT.

The gene calls are TRBV9 and TRBJ2-1, with 14 bases that match TRBD2. Per the germline V gene, CDR1 is SGDLS and CDR2 is YYNGEE. The CDR3 is 16 amino acids. Trimming cost V 4 bases and J 4 bases; bases outside gene matches: 4. For the CDR3, the DNA is TGTGCCAGCAGCTCAGGGACTAGCGGGGGATACAATGAGCAGTTCTTC. This translates into CASSSGTSGGYNEQFF.

This chain joins TRBV5-5 and TRBJ2-7, with D possibly TRBD1 on 6 matching bases. CDR3 length equals 14 residues. The V gene's germline CDR1 is SGHKS and CDR2 YYEKEE (reference sequence). The V end lost 3 bases, the J end lost 2 bases, and 12 bases lay between the germline ends. CDR3 region: CASSSDSPPYEQYF. DNA of the CDR3: TGTGCCAGCAGCTCGGACAGCCCCCCCTACGAGCAGTACTTC. Looking up the rest from reference TRBV5-5 and TRBJ2-7 gives the full variable domain: DAGVTQSPTHLIKTRGQQVTLRCSPISGHKSVSWYQQVLGQGPQFIFQYYEKEERGRGNFPDRFSARQFPNYSSELNVNALLLGDSALYLCASSSDSPPYEQYFGPGTRLTVT.

Note on this clone: This same CDR3 is encoded by further DNA sequences in the sample. The chain has TRBV27 and TRBJ1-5, with D perhaps TRBD1 (5 bases). The germline V and J ends were trimmed by 3 bases and 4 bases, with 7 bases remaining between them. Germline CDR1 and CDR2: MNHEY and SMNVEV (reference sequence). The CDR3 is 13 amino acids. CDR3 sequence: CASSFGGNQPQHF. The CDR3 DNA sequence: TGTGCCAGCAGTTTCGGGGGGAATCAGCCCCAGCATTTT.

The chain couples TRBV10-3 to TRBJ2-2; TRBD2 matches 7 bases. Germline CDR1 and CDR2: ENHRY and SYGVKD. The ends lost 3 bases at V and 3 bases at J; junction bases unmatched: 1. The CDR3 runs 14 residues. This CDR3 reads CAISDAGDTGELFF. The DNA of the CDR3 is TGTGCCATCAGTGACGCGGGGGACACCGGGGAGCTGTTTTTT.

V and J are TRBV7-6 and TRBJ1-4, with TRBD1 matching over 8 bases. CDR3 length: 17 amino acids. Trimming took 5 bases from V and 6 from J; bases not matched to a gene: 14. The germline V gene has CDR1 SGHVS and CDR2 FNYEAQ. The CDR3 loop is CASSPGQGWGSYEKLFF. For the CDR3, the DNA is TGTGCCAGCAGCCCCGGACAGGGATGGGGCTCCTATGAAAAACTGTTTTTT. The full variable domain, rest sourced from reference TRBV7-6 and TRBJ1-4, is GAGVSQSPRYKVTKRGQDVALRCDPISGHVSLYWYRQALGQGPEFLTYFNYEAQQDKSGLPNDRFSAERPEGSISTLTIQRTEQRDSAMYRCASSPGQGWGSYEKLFFGSGTQLSVL.

The V gene is TRBV10-3, the J gene TRBJ2-7; 11 bases match TRBD2. V gave up 2 bases and J gave up 7 bases; unmatched junction bases: 7. The CDR3 has 15 amino acids. Germline CDR1 reads ENHRY; CDR2 reads SYGVKD. CDR3: CAISELGLAGEEQYF. The CDR3 region has the DNA TGTGCCATCAGTGAGCTCGGACTAGCGGGCGAAGAGCAGTACTTC.

This clone has just one count. V usage is TRBV15 and J usage is TRBJ2-7; the D gene is possibly TRBD2 (6 bases). This CDR3 contains 15 residues. V was pared by 5 bases and J by 2 bases, with 16 bases between. Germline values: CDR1 LNHNV, CDR2 YYDKDF (reference sequence). As DNA, the CDR3 is TGTGCCACCAGCTGGGCGCGGGGAGAAGCCTACGAGCAGTACTTC. Translating it yields CATSWARGEAYEQYF.

CDR3 residues: CASRQTSSPGLNEKLFF. The CDR3 DNA is TGCGCCAGCAGACAAACATCGTCACCGGGGTTAAATGAAAAACTGTTTTTT. This chain links TRBV4-1 with TRBJ1-4; D is undetermined. Trimming shortened V by 6 bases and J by 5 bases, and 22 bases separated the two germline ends. Germline CDR1 reads MGHRA; CDR2 reads YSYEKL. This CDR3 comprises 17 residues.

The chain is built from TRBV7-9 and TRBJ1-2; 7 nucleotides match TRBD1. The trim removed 6 bases at V and 7 bases at J, leaving 11 bases unmatched. CDR3 size: 14 residues. In germline, CDR1 is SEHNR, CDR2 FQNEAQ (reference sequence). CDR3 sequence (DNA): TGTGCCAGCAGACTAGAGTCAGGGGGAGGTGGCTACACCTTC. Its protein product is CASRLESGGGGYTF.

The J gene is TRBJ2-5, the V gene TRBV5-1, with TRBD1 matching 10 bases. The J call may be incorrect, as the DNA end agrees better with TRBJ2-7. Germline V gene sequence: CDR1 SGHRS, CDR2 YFSETQ. The CDR3 extends over 16 amino acids. CDR3 DNA sequence: TGCGCCAGCAGCCGTCCAGTAGGACAGGGGGCCTACGAGCAGTACTTC. It translates to CASSRPVGQGAYEQYF.

This clone was picked up one time. The chain links TRBV5-4 to TRBJ2-3; no reliable D call. Trimming removed 0 bases from V and 2 bases from J, with 13 bases in between. The CDR3 sequence is 16 residues long. Germline CDR1 and CDR2: SGHNT and YYREEE (reference sequence). The CDR3 nucleotides are TGTGCCAGCAGCTTGGAGTTGGCCGCCTCCACAGATACGCAGTATTTT. Protein product: CASSLELAASTDTQYF.

The chain joins TRBV5-4 to TRBJ2-1, with 11 bases that match TRBD2. Germline V gene sequence: CDR1 SGHNT, CDR2 YYREEE (reference sequence). J gave up 9 bases and V 5 bases, and 10 bases lay outside the gene matches. The CDR3 contains 15 residues. The DNA of the CDR3 is TGTGCCAGCAGTCTTACTAGCGGGAGTGGTGGTGAGCAGTTCTTC. Protein product: CASSLTSGSGGEQFF.

J is TRBJ2-7 and V is TRBV5-5, with 12 nucleotides matching TRBD2. The germline V gene has CDR1 SGHKS and CDR2 YYEKEE (reference sequence). With 0 bases clipped from V and 5 bases from J, the junction kept 6 bases outside the gene matches. CDR3 length equals 16 residues. Here the CDR3 reads CASSLAPSGRADEQYF. The CDR3 nucleotides read TGTGCCAGCAGCTTGGCTCCTAGCGGGAGGGCTGACGAGCAGTACTTC.

The chain links TRBV6-1 to TRBJ2-7; 7 bases fit TRBD2. After removal of 5 bases from V and 6 bases from J, the junction contained 4 bases not matched to a gene. This CDR3 region has 12 residues. Germline values: CDR1 MNHNS, CDR2 SASEGT. Here the CDR3 reads CASSYGTTEQYF. DNA for the CDR3: TGTGCCAGCAGTTATGGGACTACCGAGCAGTACTTC.

This clone showed up just once. This rearrangement joins TRBV29-1 to TRBJ2-4; TRBD2 agrees at 8 bases. Germline assignment: CDR1 SQVTM and CDR2 ANQGSEA. Unmatched junction bases numbered 6, after V lost 5 bases and J lost 6 bases. The CDR3 length is 13 residues. The CDR3 sequence: CSVKWGTRNIQYF. Written as DNA, the CDR3 is TGCAGCGTTAAATGGGGGACTAGAAACATTCAGTACTTC.

This chain links TRBV5-1 with TRBJ2-7; D unresolved. Germline V gene data show CDR1 as SGHRS and CDR2 as YFSETQ. This CDR3 has 14 residues. Between the trimmed V and J ends, which lost 1 base and 0 bases, there was a span of 8 bases. CDR3 loop: CASSLITSSYEQYF. As DNA, the CDR3 is TGCGCCAGCAGCTTGATCACATCCTCCTACGAGCAGTACTTC.

The genes are TRBV27 and TRBJ1-6, with a tentative D call TRBD1 (6 bases). The ends were cut back, 4 bases at V and 7 bases at J, with 14 bases in the middle. Germline V lookup: CDR1 MNHEY, CDR2 SMNVEV (reference sequence). This CDR3 spans 15 amino acids. The CDR3 DNA is TGTGCCAGCAGTTGGGGCCCCCAGGGGAATTCACCCCTCCACTTT. Its protein is CASSWGPQGNSPLHF.

The V and J genes are TRBV19 and TRBJ2-1; 9 bases agree with TRBD2. The CDR3 is 13 amino acids. Per germline, CDR1 LNHDA and CDR2 SQIVND (reference sequence). V was clipped by 5 bases and J by 10 bases; unmatched bases: 6. The CDR3, as DNA: TGTGCCAGTAGTCCCGGGACTAGCAGGGAGCAGTTCTTC. Its translation: CASSPGTSREQFF. The whole variable domain, remainder taken from reference TRBV19 and TRBJ2-1, is DGGITQSPKYLFRKEGQNVTLSCEQNLNHDAMYWYRQDPGQGLRLIYYSQIVNDFQKGDIAEGYSVSREKKESFPLTVTSAQKNPTAFYLCASSPGTSREQFFGPGTRLTVL.

The V call is TRBV5-1, the J call TRBJ1-5, with 11 positions matching TRBD1. Germline loops: CDR1 SGHRS, CDR2 YFSETQ. The V gene end was trimmed by 3 bases and the J gene end by 4 bases; junction bases not matched to a gene: 3. The CDR3 is 15 amino acids. Here the CDR3 DNA reads TGCGCCAGCAGCTCGGGACAGGGGGGTAATCAGCCCCAGCATTTT. Amino acid sequence: CASSSGQGGNQPQHF.

The chain is built from TRBV9 and TRBJ2-1, with 11 bases matching TRBD2. The CDR3 sequence is 17 residues long. V lost 2 bases and J lost 8; bases outside the gene matches: 12. The germline gives CDR1 SGDLS, CDR2 YYNGEE. CDR3 nucleotides: TGTGCCAGCAGCGTTTCCCCTACTAGCGGGAGCGCCGATGAGCAGTTCTTC. Amino acid sequence: CASSVSPTSGSADEQFF.

This CDR3 reads CASKNRRGYTF. Here the CDR3 DNA reads TGTGCCAGTAAAAACAGGCGTGGCTACACCTTC. The rearrangement links TRBV19 to TRBJ1-2; D is perhaps TRBD1 (5 bases). Per the germline V gene, CDR1 is LNHDA and CDR2 is SQIVND (reference sequence). The CDR3 sequence is 11 residues long. V was cut by 7 bases and J by 7 bases, with 10 bases left in between.

Concerning this clone: An end of the junction differs from the germline gene, which may be a read error. The chain has TRBV4-3 and TRBJ2-1, with 10 bases that match TRBD2. The CDR3 spans 15 residues. Germline V CDR1 and CDR2: LGHNA, YSLEER. CDR3 loop: CASRQAGGSYNEQFF. For the CDR3, the DNA is TGCGCCAGCAGACAAGCGGGAGGGTCCTACAATGAGCAGTTCTTC.

This clone was recorded once. The J gene is TRBJ2-2, the V gene TRBV7-8; perhaps TRBD2 as D (6 bases). V was clipped by 2 bases and J by 0 bases, with 16 bases between them. This CDR3 spans 18 amino acids. CDR1 is SGHVS, CDR2 FQNEAQ, per germline. The DNA of the CDR3 is TGTGCCAGCAGCTTAACCGCGCTAGCGAATGCGAACACCGGGGAGCTGTTTTTT. Translation gives CASSLTALANANTGELFF.

This clone was picked up one time. The V gene is TRBV7-2, the J gene TRBJ2-5; 14 bases match TRBD2. This CDR3 comprises 18 residues. Trimming at V came to 2 bases and at J to 5 bases, leaving 10 bases not matched to a gene. Per the germline V gene, CDR1 is SGHTA and CDR2 is FQGNSA. CDR3 nucleotide sequence: TGTGCCAGCAGCTTATACCCTGTGACTAGCGGGAGGGTGGAGACCCAGTACTTC. Residues: CASSLYPVTSGRVETQYF.

The chain carries TRBV9 and TRBJ1-4, with no clear D. V lost 3 bases and J 2 bases, leaving 20 bases between the germline ends. This CDR3 is built from 18 residues. In germline, CDR1 is SGDLS, CDR2 YYNGEE. CDR3 in amino acids: CASSAAFLKGATNEKLFF. The CDR3 nucleotides are TGTGCCAGCAGCGCGGCGTTTTTGAAGGGAGCGACTAATGAAAAACTGTTTTTT.

V gene TRBV19 combines with J gene TRBJ2-7, with 8 bases lining up with TRBD1. Trimming removed 11 bases from V and 2 bases from J; junction bases left unmatched: 5. The CDR3 is 12 amino acids. Germline-derived CDR1 and CDR2 are LNHDA and SQIVND (reference sequence). CDR3 sequence: CAARGPTYEQYF. CDR3 bases: TGTGCCGCCAGGGGGCCCACCTACGAGCAGTACTTC.